Sequencing of this T cell receptor (beta chain) was carried out in a study of cytomegalovirus exposure and HLA in healthy donors. Study-wide results and limits: High sensitivity and specificity were reportedly achieved when the classifier diagnosed cytomegalovirus status. A reported reduction in N-insertions relative to the roughly 700-donor mean was seen in an Asian-associated ancestry cluster in a later analysis. In a later analysis, HLA-associated beta chains showed higher expansion and lower generation probabilities than comparable chains. Some TCR beta chains (more than 150 of them) were listed as cytomegalovirus-associated.

Comments on this clone: Its antigen is as yet unknown.

The primer mix had 60 Vbeta and 13 Jbeta primers. The protocol was immunoSEQ multiplex PCR, while the TCRdb copy is restricted to in-frame clones and leaves out a portion. The table lists some 150,000 clones, around 90% of them singletons. The CDR3 has 15 residues. Per the germline V gene, CDR1 is KGHSH and CDR2 is LQKENI. Trimming took 2 bases from V and 1 from J; bases not matched to a gene: 3. Material for sequencing was PBMCs. The V call is TRBV18, the J call TRBJ1-1, with TRBD1 identical over 8 bases. This TCR was sampled from a woman in her 30s in good health and CMV-seronegative. CDR3 sequence: CASSPGQGQNTEAFF. As DNA, the CDR3 is TGTGCCAGCTCACCAGGACAGGGACAGAACACTGAAGCTTTCTTT. Full variable domain (outside the CDR3, taken from reference TRBV18 and TRBJ1-1): NAGVMQNPRHLVRRRGQEARLRCSPMKGHSHVYWYRQLPEEGLKFMVYLQKENIIDESGMPKERFSAEFPKEGPSILRIQQVVRGDSAAYFCASSPGQGQNTEAFFGQGTRLTVV.